There are a few counts of the clone carrying this T cell receptor (beta chain). These data originate in a study of T cells after yellow fever vaccination. Germline V gene lookup returns CDR1 MNHEY and CDR2 SVGAGI. Deletions cut 0 bases from V and 8 bases from J, with 11 bases between. CDR3 size: 14 residues. TCRdb re-called the 5' RACE reads with MiXCR, one entry per CDR3 protein. In the table there are some 600,000 distinct CDR3 sequences, about 17% of which are singletons. The specimen comprised PBMCs, sampled 5 to 6 days after the first yellow fever vaccination. The TCR originated in a man younger than 35 who received the YFV17D yellow fever vaccine. The chain combines TRBV6-5 with TRBJ2-1; D is undetermined. The CDR3 DNA follows: TGTGCCAGCAGTTACTCAAACGTGGGCGATGAGCAGTTCTTC. It is translated as CASSYSNVGDEQFF.